This entry describes one TCR beta chain. What it binds is not known. Sequencing was performed with immunoSEQ multiplex PCR; in TCRdb, only in-frame clones are kept and a portion is missing. The table lists about 46,000 clones, around 76% of them singletons, with roughly 9.4% in the top ten. The source of the sample is a study of vaccination effects on CD4 cells after COVID-19. Germline CDR1 reads LNHNV; CDR2 reads YYDKDF (reference sequence). The CDR3 is 13 residues long. V was trimmed by 3 bases and J by 4 bases, leaving 9 bases between them. Researchers isolated CD4+ T cells once about 11 days of culture had elapsed.

This sequence joins TRBV15 and TRBJ1-2, with D perhaps TRBD1 (6 bases). The sequence came from a human donor who had a prior SARS-CoV-2 infection. The sequenced sample was CD4+ T cells from PBMCs cultured without peptide, obtained before COVID-19 vaccination. The CDR3: CATSRDSGYGYTF. For the CDR3, the DNA is TGTGCCACCAGCAGGGACAGCGGCTATGGCTACACCTTC.